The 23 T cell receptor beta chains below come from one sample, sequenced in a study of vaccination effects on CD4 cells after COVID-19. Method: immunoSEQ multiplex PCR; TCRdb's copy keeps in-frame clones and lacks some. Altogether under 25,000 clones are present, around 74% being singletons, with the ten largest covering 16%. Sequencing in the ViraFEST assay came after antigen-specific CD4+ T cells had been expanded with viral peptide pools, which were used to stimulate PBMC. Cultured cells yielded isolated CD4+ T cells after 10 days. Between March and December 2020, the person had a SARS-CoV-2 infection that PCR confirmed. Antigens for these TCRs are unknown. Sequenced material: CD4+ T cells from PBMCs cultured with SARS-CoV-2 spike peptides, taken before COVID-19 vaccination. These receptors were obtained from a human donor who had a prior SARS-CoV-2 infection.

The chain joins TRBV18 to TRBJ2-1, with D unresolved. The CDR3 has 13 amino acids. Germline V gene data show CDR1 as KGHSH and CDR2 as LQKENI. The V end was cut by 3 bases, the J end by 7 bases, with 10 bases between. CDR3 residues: CASSPSSGNEQFF. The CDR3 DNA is TGTGCCAGCTCACCCTCATCCGGGAATGAGCAGTTCTTC.

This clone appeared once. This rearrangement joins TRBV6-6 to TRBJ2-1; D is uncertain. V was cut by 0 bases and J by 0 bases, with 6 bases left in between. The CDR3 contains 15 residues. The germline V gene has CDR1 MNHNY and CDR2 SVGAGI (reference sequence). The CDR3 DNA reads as TGTGCCAGCAGTTACTCTACTATCTCCTACAATGAGCAGTTCTTC. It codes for CASSYSTISYNEQFF.

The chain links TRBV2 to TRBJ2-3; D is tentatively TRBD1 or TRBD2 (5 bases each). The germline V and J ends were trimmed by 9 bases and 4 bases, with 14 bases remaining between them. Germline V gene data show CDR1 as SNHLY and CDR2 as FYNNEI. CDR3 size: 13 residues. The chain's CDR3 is CASKTLGADTQYF. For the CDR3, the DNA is TGTGCCAGTAAGACCTTGGGGGCAGATACGCAGTATTTT.

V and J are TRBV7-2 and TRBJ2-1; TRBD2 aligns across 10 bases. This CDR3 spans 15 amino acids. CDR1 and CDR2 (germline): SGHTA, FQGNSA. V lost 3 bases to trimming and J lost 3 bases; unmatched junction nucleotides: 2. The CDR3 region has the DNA TGTGCCAGCAGCTTCACTAGCGGGATCTACAATGAGCAGTTCTTC. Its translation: CASSFTSGIYNEQFF. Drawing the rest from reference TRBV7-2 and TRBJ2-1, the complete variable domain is GAGVSQSPSNKVTEKGKDVELRCDPISGHTALYWYRQSLGQGLEFLIYFQGNSAPDKSGLPSDRFSAERTGGSVSTLTIQRTQQEDSAVYLCASSFTSGIYNEQFFGPGTRLTVL.

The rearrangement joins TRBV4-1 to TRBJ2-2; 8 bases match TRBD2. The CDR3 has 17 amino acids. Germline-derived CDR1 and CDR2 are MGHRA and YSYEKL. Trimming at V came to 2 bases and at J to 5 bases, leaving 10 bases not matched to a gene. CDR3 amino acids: CASSQYTGGRRTGELFF. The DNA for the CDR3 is TGCGCCAGCAGCCAATACACGGGGGGGCGTAGGACCGGGGAGCTGTTTTTT.

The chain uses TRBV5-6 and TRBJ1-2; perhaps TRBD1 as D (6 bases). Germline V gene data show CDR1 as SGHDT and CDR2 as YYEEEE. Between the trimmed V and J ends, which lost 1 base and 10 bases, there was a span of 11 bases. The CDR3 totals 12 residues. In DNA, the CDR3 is TGTGCCAGCAGCTTGAACAGGGAGGACTACACCTTC. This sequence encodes CASSLNREDYTF.

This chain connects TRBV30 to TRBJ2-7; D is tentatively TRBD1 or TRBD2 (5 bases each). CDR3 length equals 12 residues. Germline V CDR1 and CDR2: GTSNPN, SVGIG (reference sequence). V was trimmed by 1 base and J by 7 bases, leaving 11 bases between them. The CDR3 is CAWSGGRQEQYF. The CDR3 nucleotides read TGTGCCTGGAGTGGGGGGAGACAGGAGCAGTACTTC. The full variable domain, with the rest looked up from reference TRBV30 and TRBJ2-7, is SQTIHQWPATLVQPVGSPLSLECTVEGTSNPNLYWYRQAAGRGLQLLFYSVGIGQISSEVPQNLSASRPQDRQFILSSKKLLLSDSGFYLCAWSGGRQEQYFGPGTRLTVT.

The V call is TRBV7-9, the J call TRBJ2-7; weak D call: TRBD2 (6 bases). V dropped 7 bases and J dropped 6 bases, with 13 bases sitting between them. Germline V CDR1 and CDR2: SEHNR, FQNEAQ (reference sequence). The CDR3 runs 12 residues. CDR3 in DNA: TGTGCCAGCATGGGGGGATACGGCGAGCAGTACTTC. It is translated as CASMGGYGEQYF.

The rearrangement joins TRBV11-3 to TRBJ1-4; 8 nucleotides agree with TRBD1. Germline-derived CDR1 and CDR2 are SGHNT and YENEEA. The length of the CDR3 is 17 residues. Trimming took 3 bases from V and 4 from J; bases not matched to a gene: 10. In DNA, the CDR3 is TGTGCCAGCAGCTTCCGGACAGGGTCGGGCCTTAATGAAAAACTGTTTTTT. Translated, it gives CASSFRTGSGLNEKLFF.

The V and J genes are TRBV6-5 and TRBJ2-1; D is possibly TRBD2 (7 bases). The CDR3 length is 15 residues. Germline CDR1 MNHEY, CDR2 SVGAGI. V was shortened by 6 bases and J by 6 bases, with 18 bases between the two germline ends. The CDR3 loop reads CASRRGSTGGNEQFF. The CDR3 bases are TGTGCCAGCAGGAGGGGGTCGACGGGGGGCAATGAGCAGTTCTTC.

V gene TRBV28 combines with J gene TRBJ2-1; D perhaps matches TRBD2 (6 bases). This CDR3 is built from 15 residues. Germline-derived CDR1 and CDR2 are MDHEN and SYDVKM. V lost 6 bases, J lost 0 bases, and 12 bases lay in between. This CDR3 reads CASRAPGGSYNEQFF. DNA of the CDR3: TGTGCCAGCAGAGCCCCCGGGGGCTCCTACAATGAGCAGTTCTTC. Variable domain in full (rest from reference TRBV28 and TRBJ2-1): DVKVTQSSRYLVKRTGEKVFLECVQDMDHENMFWYRQDPGLGLRLIYFSYDVKMKEKGDIPEGYSVSREKKERFSLILESASTNQTSMYLCASRAPGGSYNEQFFGPGTRLTVL.

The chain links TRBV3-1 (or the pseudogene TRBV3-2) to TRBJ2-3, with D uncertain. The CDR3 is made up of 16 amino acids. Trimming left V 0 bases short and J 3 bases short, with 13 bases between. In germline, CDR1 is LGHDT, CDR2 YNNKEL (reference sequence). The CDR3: CASSQEKGLGTDTQYF. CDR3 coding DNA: TGTGCCAGCAGCCAAGAAAAGGGCCTTGGGACAGATACGCAGTATTTT.

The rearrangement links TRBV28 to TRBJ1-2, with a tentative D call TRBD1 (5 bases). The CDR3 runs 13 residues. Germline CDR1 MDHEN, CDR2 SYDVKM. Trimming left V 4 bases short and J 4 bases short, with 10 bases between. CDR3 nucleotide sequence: TGTGCCAGCAGTTCCGGGGCTCTCTATGGCTACACCTTC. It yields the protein CASSSGALYGYTF.

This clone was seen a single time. As DNA, the CDR3 is TGTGCCAGCAGCCCCCGGGGACTAGCGGGAGTTGGAGATACGCAGTATTTT. Its protein is CASSPRGLAGVGDTQYF. The J gene is TRBJ2-3, the V gene TRBV7-6; 14 bases align to TRBD2. From germline, CDR1 is SGHVS and CDR2 FNYEAQ. V was clipped by 5 bases and J by 5 bases; unmatched bases: 9. This CDR3 comprises 17 residues.

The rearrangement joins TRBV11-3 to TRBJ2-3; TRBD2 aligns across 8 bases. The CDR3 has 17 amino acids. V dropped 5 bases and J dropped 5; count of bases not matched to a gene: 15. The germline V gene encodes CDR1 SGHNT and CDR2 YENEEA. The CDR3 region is CASSRLLLSGSGDTQYF. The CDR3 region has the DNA TGTGCCAGCAGCCGACTTCTCCTCAGCGGGAGCGGAGATACGCAGTATTTT.

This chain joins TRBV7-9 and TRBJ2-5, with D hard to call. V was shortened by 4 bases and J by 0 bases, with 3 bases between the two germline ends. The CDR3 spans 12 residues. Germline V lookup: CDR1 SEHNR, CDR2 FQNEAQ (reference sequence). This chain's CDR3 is CASSWYQETQYF. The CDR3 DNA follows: TGTGCCAGCAGCTGGTACCAAGAGACCCAGTACTTC.

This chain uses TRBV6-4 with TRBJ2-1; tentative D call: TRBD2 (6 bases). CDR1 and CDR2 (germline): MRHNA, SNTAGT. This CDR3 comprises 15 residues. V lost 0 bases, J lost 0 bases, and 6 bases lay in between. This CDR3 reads CASSDSSGSYNEQFF. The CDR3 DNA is TGTGCCAGCAGTGACTCTAGCGGCTCCTACAATGAGCAGTTCTTC.

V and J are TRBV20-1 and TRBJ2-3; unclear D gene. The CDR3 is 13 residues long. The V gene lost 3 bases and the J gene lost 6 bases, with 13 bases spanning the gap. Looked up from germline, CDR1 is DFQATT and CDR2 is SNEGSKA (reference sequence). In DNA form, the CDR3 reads TGCAGTGCTAGTCTCTTGGTCTCGGATACGCAGTATTTT. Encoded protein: CSASLLVSDTQYF.

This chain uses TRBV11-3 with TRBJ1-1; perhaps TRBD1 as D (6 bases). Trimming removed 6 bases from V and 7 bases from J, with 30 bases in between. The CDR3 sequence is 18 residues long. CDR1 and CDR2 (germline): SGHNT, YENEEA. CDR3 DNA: TGTGCCAGCAGTCCTACGAAACTGAGGTGGGGGGCCTGGCGTGAAGCTTTCTTT. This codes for CASSPTKLRWGAWREAFF.

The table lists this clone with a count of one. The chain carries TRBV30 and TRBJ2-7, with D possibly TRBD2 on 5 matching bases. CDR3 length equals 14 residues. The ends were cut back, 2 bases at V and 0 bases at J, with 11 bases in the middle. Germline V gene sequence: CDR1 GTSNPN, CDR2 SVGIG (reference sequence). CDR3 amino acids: CAWSTSPLSYEQYF. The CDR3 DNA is TGTGCCTGGAGTACTAGTCCCCTCTCCTACGAGCAGTACTTC.

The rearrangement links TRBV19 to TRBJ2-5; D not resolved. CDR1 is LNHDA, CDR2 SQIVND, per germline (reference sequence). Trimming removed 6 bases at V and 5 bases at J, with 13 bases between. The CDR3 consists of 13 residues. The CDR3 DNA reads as TGTGCCAGTAGCAGACGCGAATTGGAGACCCAGTACTTC. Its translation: CASSRRELETQYF.

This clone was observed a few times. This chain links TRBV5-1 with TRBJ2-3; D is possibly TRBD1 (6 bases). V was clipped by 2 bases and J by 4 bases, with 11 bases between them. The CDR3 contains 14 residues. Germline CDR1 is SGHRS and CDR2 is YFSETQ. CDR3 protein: CASSFNRVADTQYF. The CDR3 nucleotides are TGCGCCAGCAGCTTTAACAGGGTCGCAGATACGCAGTATTTT.

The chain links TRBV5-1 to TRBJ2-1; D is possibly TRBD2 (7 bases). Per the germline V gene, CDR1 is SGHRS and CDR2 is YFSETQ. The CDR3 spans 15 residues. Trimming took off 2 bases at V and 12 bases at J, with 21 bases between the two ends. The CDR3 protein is CASSLKGGTGSLQFF. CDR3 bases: TGCGCCAGCAGCTTAAAGGGGGGGACTGGCTCCTTGCAGTTCTTC.